Listed below are T cell receptor beta chains from one sample, sequenced in a study of T cell repertoires in ileal Crohn's disease. Measured with immunoSEQ multiplex PCR; TCRdb has only the in-frame clones, and not every one. The sample has fewer than 7,500 clones; around four fifths are singletons. Input material: ileal tissue. The receptors here all came from an adult with Crohn's disease. Both conserved end residues are part of each CDR3. D genes are given only for firm matches.

>14|TRBJ1-1|TRBV6-5|-
CASSPGREHTEAFF
>16|TRBJ1-1|TRBV6-5|-
CASSSPPTGWNTEAFF
>15|TRBJ1-1|TRBV28|-
CASRGYGAMNTEAFF
>15|TRBJ2-7|TRBV6-5|-
CASSRERGSSYEQYF
>15|TRBJ2-1|TRBV19|TRBD1
CASTAGQGANNEQFF
>14|TRBJ2-7|TRBV19|-
CASGQGGSSYEQYF
>14|TRBJ2-2|TRBV6-4|TRBD2
CASRPGLDTGELFF
>14|TRBJ2-5|TRBV7-2|-
CASSLAGAGETQYF
>15|TRBJ1-2|TRBV18|TRBD1
CASSPSVQGDYGYTF
>11|TRBJ1-2|TRBV29-1|-
CSVERGYGYTF
>13|TRBJ2-1|TRBV5-1|-
CASSLEDLDEQFF
>12|TRBJ2-7|TRBV5-6|-
CASSLVSYEQYF
>15|TRBJ2-1|TRBV5-3|TRBD1
CARSSDRGAHNEQFF
>14|TRBJ2-1|TRBV5-1|-
CASSLATRSDEQFF
>17|TRBJ1-1|TRBV30|TRBD1
CAWSPLDRGTSGTEAFF
>15|TRBJ2-5|TRBV5-1|-
CASSLGVGAEETQYF
>16|TRBJ1-2|TRBV28|-
CASSSLVSTAYYGYTF
>17|TRBJ2-7|TRBV12-5|TRBD1
CASGLHSGTGALNEQYF
>13|TRBJ1-5|TRBV2|-
CASSRETRQPQHF
>15|TRBJ2-7|TRBV28|-
CASSPTPGPRDEQYF
>14|TRBJ2-7|TRBV18|-
CASSDQGVGGEQYF
>15|TRBJ2-7|TRBV7-2|TRBD2
CASSLDGAGYYEQYF
>15|TRBJ1-1|TRBV4-2|TRBD1
CASSQAWTGNTEAFF
>15|TRBJ2-1|TRBV5-8|TRBD1
CASSLGQGAYNEQFF
>14|TRBJ2-2|TRBV4-2|-
CASSQKLDTGELFF
>15|TRBJ1-1|TRBV2|TRBD1
CASRVDRGVDTEAFF
>16|TRBJ1-2|TRBV5-6|-
CASSLWALQANYGYTF
>14|TRBJ2-1|TRBV19|-
CASSIAGAKYEQFF
>14|TRBJ2-1|TRBV18|TRBD1
CASSPGQGYNEQFF
>14|TRBJ1-2|TRBV7-9|TRBD1
CASSPGGDGYGYTF
>16|TRBJ1-3|TRBV5-6|-
CASSLVGQDSGNTIYF
>15|TRBJ2-7|TRBV10-1|TRBD1
CASSPTGTAYYEQYF
>17|TRBJ1-6|TRBV28|-
CASSSYAGSSYNSPLHF
>14|TRBJ2-5|TRBV7-2|-
CASSLGGTGETQYF
>14|TRBJ2-3|TRBV27|TRBD2
CASRDLAGTDTQYF
>16|TRBJ2-1|TRBV19|TRBD1
CASSTLTGAGYNEQFF
>15|TRBJ2-7|TRBV7-3|TRBD2
CASSAGVAGVAEQYF
>13|TRBJ1-4|TRBV7-9|TRBD1
CASSTDRGEKLFF
>16|TRBJ2-1|TRBV11-2|-
CASSAASLDGYNEQFF
>11|TRBJ2-7|TRBV11-2|-
CASSPRREQYF
>14|TRBJ1-6|TRBV30|TRBD1
CAWKGTGDNSPLHF
>13|TRBJ1-5|TRBV6-6|-
CASSYGDNQPQHF
>16|TRBJ2-3|TRBV4-2|TRBD2
CASSQPTRGGTDTQYF
>12|TRBJ1-2|TRBV6-5|-
CASGKEGRVFAF
>15|TRBJ1-2|TRBV6-5|-
CASSSGFGVAYGYTF
>17|TRBJ2-2|TRBV10-2|-
CASSESLGLTSTGELFF
>15|TRBJ1-3|TRBV28|-
CASGTGIFSVNTIYF
>15|TRBJ2-3|TRBV27|TRBD2
CASRQRTSGSETQYF
>14|TRBJ2-7|TRBV10-1|TRBD1
CASPWDRKSYEQYF
>14|TRBJ1-4|TRBV5-4|-
CASSLSRQPQKLFF
>16|TRBJ1-6|TRBV4-2|TRBD1
CASSQDPGQGASPLHF
>15|TRBJ2-1|TRBV27|TRBD2
CASSPGLAGYNEQFF
>13|TRBJ2-4|TRBV19|-
CASTGIPEDIQYF
>13|TRBJ2-5|TRBV6-4|-
CASSEGPQETQYF
>12|TRBJ1-2|TRBV19|-
CAIPRGVYGYTF
>13|TRBJ1-2|TRBV19|-
CASSIRGDYGYTF
>13|TRBJ2-5|TRBV5-4|-
CASSITGRGTQYF
>12|TRBJ1-4|TRBV9|-
CASSLSGEKLFF